This TCR beta chain was identified in a study of vaccination and CD4 T cells after COVID-19 (dated by TCRdb to between 2022 and 2023). With regard to the full study: SARS-CoV-2 positivity had been established in the convalescent patients by nasal swab PCR, and mild disease was recorded in roughly 10 of these patients and severe disease in one. The cultures were stimulated with overlapping spike peptide pools from SARS-CoV-2 and from the common cold coronaviruses HCoV-NL63, HCoV-OC43 and HCoV-229E. Post-COVID blood samples were collected from convalescent patients a median of approximately 93 days after diagnosis, with a range of roughly 35 to 161 days. As controls, cultures received a CEFX viral epitope pool (the positive control), an HIV-1 Nef peptide pool (the negative control), or no peptide at all. Post-vaccine blood samples were obtained a median of about 77 days after the second vaccine dose, with a range of about 14 to 241 days. Six males and four females were included in the convalescent cohort, with two Hispanic individuals, seven Caucasians, two Asians and one multiracial person represented. Two doses of either the Pfizer-BioNTech BNT162b2 vaccine (n=8) or the Moderna mRNA-1273 vaccine (n=2) were administered to participants. The spike-specific CD4+ TCR repertoire was compared before and after mRNA vaccination in over nine COVID-19 convalescent patients and several infection-naive healthy vaccine recipients.

Interpreted using the paper, the treatment or condition label stands for: approximately 9-day PBMC culture with coronavirus spike peptide pools or control peptides (ViraFEST assay). The ViraFEST assay, used in the study, expanded antigen-specific T cells with peptide pools and then identified the expanded clonotypes through TCR sequencing. The convalescent patients' positive SARS-CoV-2 PCR tests were from March to December 2020, which was before the Alpha, Beta and Delta variants emerged in the United States. Each well held some 2 million PBMCs cultured with 10 ug/ml peptide pools in IMDM containing about 5% human AB serum and roughly 9 IU/ml IL-2. On days 3 and 7, half of the culture medium was replaced with fresh IL-2-containing medium. CD4+ T cells were isolated after approximately 10 days of culture through negative selection using the EasySep CD4+ T cell isolation kit. PBMCs were separated from whole blood using Ficoll-Paque Plus gradient centrifugation and then either used fresh or cryopreserved at -140C. Each culture condition was generally run in triplicate wells.

On this clonotype: This receptor's antigen is unknown. No base-level quality is on record; no much larger clone is a single base apart.

Results and caveats for the whole study, not just this receptor: Only a relatively small number of convalescent patients were included in the study, and early timepoints following natural infection were not analyzed. An increase in the median number of SARS-CoV-2-reactive clonotypes from approximately 20 after infection to some 38 after vaccination was observed, but the change was not found to be significant. In convalescent patients, a median 86.3% of post-vaccine SARS-CoV-2-reactive clones were detected only after vaccination, and vaccine-specific priming was suggested by this finding. Nearly all vaccine-specific clones in convalescent patients (304 of 307) were mono-reactive for SARS-CoV-2 spike rather than cross-reactive with common cold coronaviruses.

Libraries were constructed by PCR. At the Johns Hopkins FTIC core, DNA from the cultured CD4+ T cells underwent TCR sequencing with the Oncomine TCR Beta short-read assay. The QIAamp micro DNA kit was used to extract genomic DNA from the cultured CD4+ T cells. Oncomine TCR Beta libraries from cultured CD4+ T cells were pooled using unique dual indexes and sequenced on an Illumina iSeq 100. On the authors' methods: Non-productive sequences were removed, and CDR3s not starting with C, not ending with F or W, or shorter than 7 amino acids were discarded. The MANAFEST web application was used to identify antigen-specific clonotypes by comparing peptide-stimulated wells against reference wells and other culture wells. For a clone to be called positive, the clone needed an FDR below 0.05, an odds ratio above 5, and a productive frequency above 0.1% in at least two of three replicate wells. Cross-reactive clonotypes were defined as significantly expanded in both SARS-CoV-2 spike wells and at least one common cold coronavirus spike condition. Similarity between CDR3 sequences was evaluated in R version 3.6.1 using Levenshtein distances (stringdist) and unrooted phylogenetic trees (ape). TCRdb applied fastp at Q25 and MiXCR to the public reads, then kept only in-frame beta chains. Each entry is one CDR3 protein sequence, shown with its most common DNA and genes. The V and J calls and clone size are TCRdb's, not the authors'. The sample table records 20,000 or so distinct CDR3 sequences; 44% of these occur just once. Approximately 25% of the sample is in the top ten clones.

This clonotype was obtained from a human donor who had recovered from COVID-19. This specimen was CD4+ T cells from blood, cultured in vitro, taken before SARS-CoV-2 vaccination.

Read as DNA, the sequence is TGCAGTAGCGGGAGTCAACATATCACAGATACGCAGTATTTT. Translated, this gives CSSGSQHITDTQYF. The sequence is built from TRBV20-1 and TRBJ2-3; 8 bases in the junction line up with TRBD2. For CDR1 and CDR2, the germline V gene (reference sequence) lists DFQATT and SNEGSKA. Germline trimming amounts to 8 bases on V and 2 bases on J, with 9 as the count of junction bases outside the gene matches. Reading from cysteine to phenylalanine, the CDR3 counts 14 amino acids. Left in the record is the CDR3 DNA by itself, 42 bases read in frame from the first base.